This T cell receptor (beta chain) was found in a study of blood T cell repertoires in COVID-19. This clone was detected only a few times. This table comes from immunoSEQ multiplex PCR, and its TCRdb copy is limited to in-frame clones, with some not included. The data show roughly 250,000 clones, with roughly 87% seen just once and about 6.3% held by the top ten. The CDR3 is 14 residues long. Trimming removed 10 bases from V and 3 bases from J; junction bases left unmatched: 9. CDR1 and CDR2 (germline): SNHLY, FYNNEI. The sequencing sample was made of PBMCs or T cells enriched from blood (not recorded which). The V call is TRBV2, the J call TRBJ2-3; 8 positions agree with TRBD2. The clonotype was recovered from a young woman with acute COVID-19. The CDR3 DNA reads as TGTGCCACCGAGAGCGGGGGCCAAACAGATACGCAGTATTTT. Protein sequence: CATESGGQTDTQYF. The variable domain in full, with the rest retrieved from reference TRBV2 and TRBJ2-3, is EPEVTQTPSHQVTQMGQEVILRCVPISNHLYFYWYRQILGQKVEFLVSFYNNEISEKSEIFDDQFSVERPDGSNFTLKIRSTKLEDSAMYFCATESGGQTDTQYFGPGTRLTVL.